Below, 2 T cell receptor beta chains from the same sample are listed, as sequenced in a study of blood T cell repertoires in COVID-19. Sequencing was performed with immunoSEQ multiplex PCR; in TCRdb, only in-frame clones are kept and a portion is missing. The repertoire holds fewer than 150,000 clones, with roughly four fifths as singletons. Material for sequencing was peripheral blood. These receptors all come from a human donor in a cohort sampled during active COVID-19.

This clone has a single count. The CDR3 reads CASSQGLARDEQFF. CDR3 in DNA: TGTGCCAGCAGCCAGGGACTAGCCCGTGATGAGCAGTTCTTC. J is TRBJ2-1 and V is TRBV7-2; TRBD2 matches 9 bases. Germline CDR1 reads SGHTA; CDR2 reads FQGNSA. Trimming at V came to 5 bases and at J to 8 bases, leaving 7 bases not matched to a gene. This CDR3 has 14 residues.

A single count supports this clone. The chain has TRBV7-9 and TRBJ2-1, with TRBD1 identical over 11 bases. This CDR3 has 15 amino acids. The germline V gene has CDR1 SEHNR and CDR2 FQNEAQ (reference sequence). Unmatched junction bases numbered 1, after V lost 0 bases and J lost 6 bases. CDR3 loop: CASSLAGTGGNEQFF. CDR3 nucleotides: TGTGCCAGCAGCTTAGCGGGGACAGGGGGCAATGAGCAGTTCTTC.